Below, 21 T cell receptor beta chains from the same sample are listed, as sequenced in a study of blood T cell repertoires in COVID-19 (dated by TCRdb to 2018 to 2020). The library relied on the immunoSEQ multiplex PCR assay. TCRdb stores this immuneACCESS table with in-frame sequences only. Part of the clones is absent; in the studies checked, under half of the shortfall reflects unresolved V genes, and no reason is known for the rest. For this sample the table gives 150,000 to 180,000 clones, of which about 90% were detected only once. Under 0.6% of the sample is in the top ten clones. Sequenced: peripheral blood. These receptors all stem from a man in his fifties with acute or convalescent COVID-19.

This clone appeared once. The chain employs TRBV5-1 and TRBJ2-3; D remains ambiguous. Germline lookup yields CDR1 SGHRS and CDR2 YFSETQ. The CDR3 loop spans 12 amino acids. V gave up 2 bases and J gave up 3 bases, with 4 bases separating them. CDR3 nucleotide sequence: TGCGCCAGCAGCTTCCAAACAGATACGCAGTATTTT. Amino acid sequence: CASSFQTDTQYF. Together with reference TRBV5-1 and TRBJ2-3, the CDR3 gives the full variable domain: KAGVTQTPRYLIKTRGQQVTLSCSPISGHRSVSWYQQTPGQGLQFLFEYFSETQRNKGNFPGRFSGRQFSNSRSEMNVSTLELGDSALYLCASSFQTDTQYFGPGTRLTVL.

This clone showed up just once. The chain joins TRBV5-8 to TRBJ2-7, with D unclear. The CDR3 covers 14 residues. Per germline, CDR1 SGHTS and CDR2 YDEGEE. V lost 1 base and J lost 0, with 8 bases in between. The CDR3, as DNA: TGTGCCAGCAGCTTGAGTAAGAGCTCCTACGAGCAGTACTTC. Translating it yields CASSLSKSSYEQYF.

The chain has TRBV28 and TRBJ2-5, with TRBD1 matching over 12 bases. V dropped 4 bases and J dropped 2; count of bases not matched to a gene: 14. CDR3 length: 19 amino acids. CDR1 and CDR2 (germline): MDHEN, SYDVKM. The CDR3 is CASSSNGGTGGLGQETQYF. The CDR3 DNA is TGTGCCAGCAGTTCTAATGGCGGGACAGGGGGCCTCGGTCAAGAGACCCAGTACTTC.

The chain links TRBV2 to TRBJ2-2; 13 bases are a match to TRBD2. V was clipped by 4 bases and J by 8 bases; unmatched bases: 4. CDR3 length: 15 residues. Germline assignment: CDR1 SNHLY and CDR2 FYNNEI. CDR3 loop: CASSGGLAGAGELFF. CDR3 nucleotide sequence: TGTGCCAGCAGTGGAGGACTAGCGGGAGCTGGGGAGCTGTTTTTT.

A few counts support this clone. This chain joins TRBV28 and TRBJ1-5; D unresolved. Per the germline V gene, CDR1 is MDHEN and CDR2 is SYDVKM. Trimming pared 5 bases from V and 4 bases from J, leaving 18 bases between. The CDR3 runs to 16 residues. This CDR3 reads CASSQPWEPSNQPQHF. As DNA, the CDR3 is TGTGCCAGCAGTCAACCGTGGGAGCCCAGTAATCAGCCCCAGCATTTT.

This clone has a single count. This rearrangement joins TRBV27 to TRBJ1-1; D gene unclear. This CDR3 has 13 residues. Germline CDR1 reads MNHEY; CDR2 reads SMNVEV (reference sequence). V was trimmed by 0 bases and J by 3 bases, leaving 5 bases between them. CDR3: CASSLSRYTEAFF. CDR3 sequence (DNA): TGTGCCAGCAGTTTATCGAGGTACACTGAAGCTTTCTTT.

V gene TRBV28 combines with J gene TRBJ1-2, with 7 bases fitting TRBD1. The junction had 10 bases not matched to a gene; V was cut back by 6 bases and J by 0 bases. The CDR3 is 16 residues long. Germline CDR1 reads MDHEN; CDR2 reads SYDVKM. The CDR3 region has the DNA TGTGCCAGCAGCCGAACCGGGACAGCCGCTAACTATGGCTACACCTTC. Its protein is CASSRTGTAANYGYTF.

V gene TRBV7-9 combines with J gene TRBJ2-7; 12 bases fit TRBD2. CDR3 length: 15 residues. The ends lost 4 bases at V and 1 base at J; junction bases unmatched: 2. CDR1 SEHNR and CDR2 FQNEAQ come from the germline V gene (reference sequence). The CDR3 protein is CASSSGTSGSYEQYF. The DNA of the CDR3 is TGTGCCAGCAGCTCGGGGACTAGCGGGTCCTACGAGCAGTACTTC. The whole variable domain, filled in from reference TRBV7-9 and TRBJ2-7, reads DTGVSQNPRHKITKRGQNVTFRCDPISEHNRLYWYRQTLGQGPEFLTYFQNEAQLEKSRLLSDRFSAERPKGSFSTLEIQRTEQGDSAMYLCASSSGTSGSYEQYFGPGTRLTVT.

This rearrangement joins TRBV9 to TRBJ1-4; D gene uncertain. The CDR3 is made up of 15 amino acids. CDR1 and CDR2 (germline): SGDLS, YYNGEE. V was trimmed by 4 bases and J by 1 base, leaving 11 bases between them. CDR3 DNA: TGTGCCAGCAGCCCCCTGGCGGGAACTAATGAAAAACTGTTTTTT. It encodes CASSPLAGTNEKLFF.

The rearrangement links TRBV7-2 to TRBJ2-4; D perhaps matches TRBD2 (6 bases). There are 15 residues in the CDR3. The germline V gene encodes CDR1 SGHTA and CDR2 FQGNSA. With 5 bases removed from V and 5 bases from J, the gap between germline ends came to 16 bases. The CDR3 DNA reads TGTGCCAGCAGCCCTAGACTAGTCTCCGAAAACATTCAGTACTTC. The encoded protein is CASSPRLVSENIQYF.

The genes are TRBV28 and TRBJ1-6; D gene uncertain. Per germline, CDR1 MDHEN and CDR2 SYDVKM. This CDR3 has 14 residues. Trimming took 2 bases from V and 4 from J, leaving 6 bases between them. DNA for the CDR3: TGTGCCAGCAGTTTAGTACAGTATAATTCACCCCTCCACTTT. Translated, it gives CASSLVQYNSPLHF.

This clone was seen only once. The chain joins TRBV25-1 to TRBJ2-3, with D possibly TRBD1 on 5 matching bases. The V and J ends lost 6 bases and 4 bases respectively, with 11 bases between them. CDR1 and CDR2 from the germline V gene are MGHDK and SYGVNS. There are 13 residues in the CDR3. CDR3 nucleotide sequence: TGTGCCAGCAGCCTCTCAGGGCCAGATACGCAGTATTTT. Translating gives CASSLSGPDTQYF. Full variable domain (remainder filled in from reference TRBV25-1 and TRBJ2-3): EADIYQTPRYLVIGTGKKITLECSQTMGHDKMYWYQQDPGMELHLIHYSYGVNSTEKGDLSSESTVSRIRTEHFPLTLESARPSHTSQYLCASSLSGPDTQYFGPGTRLTVL.

The table lists this clone with a count of one. The genes are TRBV27 and TRBJ2-7; TRBD2 might be the D (7 bases). This CDR3 contains 14 residues. Trimming removed 2 bases from V and 5 bases from J, with 13 bases in between. In germline, CDR1 is MNHEY, CDR2 SMNVEV (reference sequence). The CDR3, as DNA: TGTGCCAGCAGTTTAGGGGGGGCGGGTCACGAGCAGTACGTC. Protein: CASSLGGAGHEQYV.

This sequence joins TRBV28 and TRBJ1-6; TRBD1 agrees at 8 bases. Germline-derived CDR1 and CDR2 are MDHEN and SYDVKM. V was pared by 3 bases and J by 7 bases, with 2 bases of the junction left unmatched. The CDR3 contains 14 residues. Here the CDR3 reads CASSFGQGNSPLHF. CDR3 DNA sequence: TGTGCCAGCAGTTTCGGACAGGGAAATTCACCCCTCCACTTT.

The rearrangement links TRBV27 to TRBJ2-1; no definite D call. Germline CDR1 MNHEY, CDR2 SMNVEV (reference sequence). Trimming took off 1 base at V and 6 bases at J, with 13 bases between the two ends. The CDR3 covers 15 residues. CDR3 amino acids: CASSLLTQVGNEQFF. Written as DNA, the CDR3 is TGTGCCAGCAGTTTATTGACCCAGGTCGGCAATGAGCAGTTCTTC.

The rearrangement joins TRBV18 to TRBJ1-3, with 10 nucleotides matching TRBD1. This CDR3 region has 21 residues. Losses at the gene ends were 2 bases for V and 0 bases for J; bases not matched to a gene: 16. Germline CDR1 reads KGHSH; CDR2 reads LQKENI. The CDR3 region is CASSPSALIGTGASSGNTIYF. DNA of the CDR3: TGTGCCAGCTCACCATCAGCCTTAATCGGGACAGGGGCCAGCTCTGGAAACACCATATATTTT.

The J gene is TRBJ2-2, the V gene TRBV4-1; D not certain. CDR3 size: 14 residues. Trimming removed 5 bases at V and 5 bases at J, with 12 bases between. The germline V gene has CDR1 MGHRA and CDR2 YSYEKL. CDR3 bases: TGCGCCAGCAGCACCTCGACTCCTACCGGGGAGCTGTTTTTT. Translating gives CASSTSTPTGELFF.

The rearrangement uses TRBV6-5 and TRBJ2-7; the match to TRBD1 covers 10 bases. CDR1 is MNHEY, CDR2 SVGAGI, per germline. The V gene end was trimmed by 5 bases and the J gene end by 6 bases; junction bases not matched to a gene: 10. This CDR3 region has 15 residues. The CDR3 loop reads CASSTSGTGAREQYV. In nucleotides, the CDR3 is TGTGCCAGCAGTACCTCCGGGACAGGGGCCCGCGAGCAGTACGTC.

The chain carries TRBV28 and TRBJ1-4; 7 nucleotides match TRBD1. V lost 6 bases to trimming and J lost 0 bases; unmatched junction nucleotides: 7. Germline lookup yields CDR1 MDHEN and CDR2 SYDVKM. This CDR3 is built from 16 residues. In DNA, the CDR3 is TGTGCCAGCAGCCAAGAGGGGGCCGCAACTAATGAAAAACTGTTTTTT. Translating gives CASSQEGAATNEKLFF.

The V call is TRBV21-1, the J call TRBJ2-4; the table's D call of TRBD1 was not tested on the DNA. TRBV21-1 is labeled a pseudogene. CDR3 length equals 18 residues. The CDR3 loop is CASSKARGQGAAKNIQYF. Here the CDR3 DNA reads TGTGCCAGCAGCAAAGCGCGCGGACAGGGGGCGGCCAAAAACATTCAGTACTTC.

The rearrangement uses TRBV24-1 and TRBJ2-1, with 7 bases identical to TRBD2. The CDR3 sequence is 13 residues long. The V gene end was trimmed by 5 bases and the J gene end by 8 bases; junction bases not matched to a gene: 5. Germline V gene sequence: CDR1 KGHDR, CDR2 SFDVKD. The CDR3 sequence: CATSVSGNHEQFF. The CDR3 nucleotides read TGTGCCACCAGTGTAAGCGGGAACCATGAGCAGTTCTTC.